This is a list of T cell receptor beta chains from one sample in a study of T cells in Graves' hyperthyroidism and ophthalmopathy. Via MiXCR, TCRdb re-called the multiplex PCR reads, giving one row per CDR3 protein. The sample lists roughly 250,000 distinct CDR3 sequences, 15% to 20% seen once, with under 35% in the top ten. Sequencing input: blood. The receptors were sampled from a woman aged 18-29 years with Graves' ophthalmopathy. The CDR3 runs from the conserved cysteine through the conserved F or W. D genes are given only for firm matches. Clone size is shown for a subset of rows, as once, few, many or a class of expanded clone.

>TRBJ1-3|.|TRBV15|13|many
TGTGCCACCAGCAACAGGGCAGGGGACACCATATATTTT
CATSNRAGDTIYF
>TRBJ1-1|.|TRBV5-1|14|many
TGCGCCAGCAGTCTACAGGGCGGTGGCACTGAAGCTTTCTTT
CASSLQGGGTEAFF
>TRBJ1-1|.|TRBV27|12|many
TGTGCCAGCGCCCGGGGGAACACTGAAGCTTTCTTT
CASARGNTEAFF
>TRBJ2-7|.|TRBV5-6|14|.
TGTGCCAGCAGCAACATAGGGGGGGAGGACGAGCAGTACTTC
CASSNIGGEDEQYF
>TRBJ1-1|.|TRBV27|13|many
TGTGCCAGCAGTTTATCCAGGCACACTGAAGCTTTCTTT
CASSLSRHTEAFF
>TRBJ1-1|.|TRBV3-1|14|.
TGTGCCAGCAGCCAGGCAGCAATGAACACTGAAGCTTTCTTT
CASSQAAMNTEAFF
>TRBJ2-1|TRBD2|TRBV7-3|15|.
TGTGCCAGCAGCCCCCGACTAGCGGGGAGCAATGAGCAGTTCTTC
CASSPRLAGSNEQFF
>TRBJ1-3|TRBD1|TRBV30|14|many
TGTGCCTGGATTGGACAGGGCTCTGGAAACACCATATATTTT
CAWIGQGSGNTIYF
>TRBJ2-1|.|TRBV2|14|few
TGTGCCAGCAGTGACGAGGACGGCCAAAATGGGCAGTTCTTC
CASSDEDGQNGQFF
>TRBJ2-3|.|TRBV11-2|14|many
TGTGCCAGCAGCCCGTGGACGCCCACAGATACGCAGTATTTT
CASSPWTPTDTQYF
>TRBJ2-1|TRBD2|TRBV7-2|15|many
TGTGCCAGCAGCCCAGGGCGGGAGGGCCCTCGTGAGCAGTTCTTC
CASSPGREGPREQFF
>TRBJ1-6|.|TRBV9|16|many
TGTGCCAGCAGCACCGGGGGCAGGGTGTACAATTCACCCCTCCACTTT
CASSTGGRVYNSPLHF
>TRBJ1-2|TRBD1|TRBV4-1|17|few
TGCGCCAGCAGCCACGTTTTGGGACAGGGGAGGCCTGGTGGCTACACCTTC
CASSHVLGQGRPGGYTF
>TRBJ2-1|TRBD2|TRBV4-1|16|many
TGCGCCAGCAGCCACCCGGGAGGGAGGGTGGACAATGAGCAGTTCTTC
CASSHPGGRVDNEQFF
>TRBJ2-3|.|TRBV5-8|13|many
TGTGCCAGCAAGGGTGCGGGTGTAGATACGCAGTATTTT
CASKGAGVDTQYF
>TRBJ2-3|TRBD2|TRBV20-1|16|.
TGCAGTGCTAGAGATTCGGGTAGCGGGTGGACAGATACGCAGTATTTT
CSARDSGSGWTDTQYF
>TRBJ2-7|.|TRBV6-1|14|.
TGTGCCAGCAGTGTACGGACAGACTCCTACGAGCAGTACTTC
CASSVRTDSYEQYF
>TRBJ2-5|TRBD2|TRBV20-1|14|many
TGCAGTGCTAGAGTTGGGACTAATCAAGAGACCCAGTACTTC
CSARVGTNQETQYF
>TRBJ1-5|.|TRBV6-1|16|many
TGTGCCAGCAGTGAATCGGGTTCGGGGGCACGCCAGCCCCAGCATTTT
CASSESGSGARQPQHF
>TRBJ1-2|.|TRBV10-3|12|many
TGTGCCATCAGTGAGTCGACACGCGGCTACACCTTC
CAISESTRGYTF
>TRBJ1-2|TRBD1|TRBV19|16|.
TGTGCCAGTACCCAAGGCCGACAGGGACCTCTCTATGGCTACACCTTC
CASTQGRQGPLYGYTF
>TRBJ2-1|TRBD2|TRBV2|15|many
TGTGCCAGCAGAAGACTAGCGGGGGGGTACAATGAGCAGTTCTTC
CASRRLAGGYNEQFF
>TRBJ1-2|TRBD1|TRBV12-3/TRBV12-4|14|.
TGTGCCAGCAGTTTCGGGACAGGGGGCGATGGCTACACCTTC
CASSFGTGGDGYTF
>TRBJ1-6|.|TRBV20-1|14|many
TGCAGTGCTAGGGGTGGGACGGATAATTCACCCCTCCACTTT
CSARGGTDNSPLHF
>TRBJ2-4|.|TRBV24-1|15|many
TGTGCCACCAGTGATTCCCGAGGGGGTAAAAACATTCAGTACTTC
CATSDSRGGKNIQYF
>TRBJ1-6|.|TRBV27|16|many
TGTGCCAGCAAGTCCGAGGGGAGCTCCTATAATTCACCCCTCCACTTT
CASKSEGSSYNSPLHF
>TRBJ2-7|TRBD1|TRBV9|15|many
TGTGCCAGCAGCGTAGAGGGACAGGGAATCTACGAGCAGTACTTC
CASSVEGQGIYEQYF